The 7 T cell receptor beta chains below come from one sample, sequenced in a study of T cell repertoires in cytomegalovirus infection. TCRdb used MiXCR to reprocess the reads, holding one entry per CDR3 protein. The table includes about 400,000 distinct CDR3 sequences, 15% to 20% detected once. Sample: PBMCs. These receptors were obtained from a human donor in good health (CMV status not recorded). Some clones in this sample may be carry-over from other donors' samples.

The chain has TRBV18 and TRBJ1-1; a weak D match, TRBD1 (6 bases). This CDR3 comprises 15 residues. The V and J ends lost 6 bases and 0 bases respectively, with 14 bases between them. Germline CDR1 and CDR2: KGHSH and LQKENI. The DNA of the CDR3 is TGTGCCAGCTCCCAGCAGGGGACCCTGAACACTGAAGCTTTCTTT. It codes for CASSQQGTLNTEAFF.

The chain joins TRBV19 to TRBJ1-4; weak D call: TRBD1 (5 bases). The CDR3 sequence is 16 residues long. CDR1 and CDR2 from the germline V gene are LNHDA and SQIVND (reference sequence). V was shortened by 5 bases and J by 2 bases, with 15 bases between the two germline ends. CDR3: CASSGAAGRTNEKLFF. CDR3 coding DNA: TGTGCCAGTAGTGGGGCAGCCGGTCGGACTAATGAAAAACTGTTTTTT.

V gene TRBV6-6 combines with J gene TRBJ2-4; 10 positions match TRBD1. V was clipped by 5 bases and J by 6 bases; unmatched bases: 4. The germline CDR1 and CDR2 sequences are MNHNY and SVGAGI (reference sequence). The CDR3 runs to 14 residues. The chain's CDR3 is CASSPRTGGNIQYF. The DNA for the CDR3 is TGTGCCAGCAGTCCGAGGACAGGGGGAAACATTCAGTACTTC.

V is TRBV5-5 and J is TRBJ1-5; D not certain. The length of the CDR3 is 14 residues. Germline CDR1 and CDR2: SGHKS and YYEKEE (reference sequence). V dropped 0 bases and J dropped 6 bases, with 10 bases sitting between them. The CDR3 DNA reads TGTGCCAGCAGCTTGGTAGGGTTAAGTCAGCCCCAGCATTTT. Protein product: CASSLVGLSQPQHF.

The rearrangement joins TRBV11-2 to TRBJ2-7; no reliable D call. The CDR3 is 17 residues long. V shed 0 bases and J shed 2 bases, with 17 bases lying between them. Per the germline V gene, CDR1 is SGHAT and CDR2 is FQNNGV. The CDR3 sequence is CASSLDWVAAKPYEQYF. In nucleotides, the CDR3 is TGTGCCAGCAGCTTAGATTGGGTCGCGGCCAAGCCCTACGAGCAGTACTTC. Full variable domain (outside the CDR3, taken from reference TRBV11-2 and TRBJ2-7): EAGVAQSPRYKIIEKRQSVAFWCNPISGHATLYWYQQILGQGPKLLIQFQNNGVVDDSQLPKDRFSAERLKGVDSTLKIQPAKLEDSAVYLCASSLDWVAAKPYEQYFGPGTRLTVT.

This clonotype was observed many times. This chain connects TRBV7-2 to TRBJ2-7; TRBD2 is a possible D gene (7 bases). In germline, CDR1 is SGHTA, CDR2 FQGNSA. V lost 2 bases and J 3 bases, leaving 20 bases between the germline ends. The CDR3 has 17 residues. The CDR3 here is CASSLRGGGSTHYEQYF. In DNA form, the CDR3 reads TGTGCCAGCAGCTTACGGGGAGGGGGGAGCACCCACTACGAGCAGTACTTC.

Ten or more counts support this clonotype. The V and J genes are TRBV7-8 and TRBJ2-5; TRBD1 or TRBD2 may be the D gene (5 bases each). The CDR3 has 14 amino acids. CDR1 and CDR2 from the germline V gene are SGHVS and FQNEAQ. Trimming stripped 5 bases from V and 5 bases from J, with 15 bases between. The CDR3, as DNA: TGTGCCAGCAGCCCCGTGGGGGTATCGGAGACCCAGTACTTC. It specifies CASSPVGVSETQYF.